This T cell receptor beta chain was profiled in a study of Ad26.COV2.S vaccination and SARS-CoV-2 variants. Overall study findings and caveats: Vaccinees and placebo recipients showed similar non-spike TCR breadth. Overall T cell responses may have been underestimated by the analyses of TCR breadth and depth. Recipients given vaccine exceeded placebo recipients in spike-specific TCR breadth.

TCRdb's table, derived via immunoSEQ multiplex PCR, lists solely in-frame clones and lacks some. The table shows 440,000 or so clones, with roughly nine tenths occurring only once. As to this clone: Its target is not known.

Documented treatment: some 20 received Ad26.COV2.S at low or high dose, single or two shots; five or six received placebo; per-sample allocation not given. Sampling was performed 63 days after the first vaccine or placebo injection. The germline V gene encodes CDR1 WSHSY and CDR2 SAAADI. This CDR3 is 12 amino acids long. V dropped 4 bases and J dropped 5 bases, with 6 bases sitting between them. Sequenced material: peripheral blood, taken in a trial of Ad26.COV2.S vaccine versus placebo. The V call is TRBV10-2, the J call TRBJ1-5; D is undetermined. The receptor was derived from a person between 18 and 65 years old who received the Ad26.COV2.S COVID-19 vaccine or a placebo. The DNA for the CDR3 is TGCGCCAGCAGTGTCGAGCATCAGCCCCAGCATTTT. Protein sequence: CASSVEHQPQHF.